The 10 T cell receptor beta chains in this list originate from one sample, sequenced in a study of shared clonotypes between healthy human individuals. Repertoires were generated with immunoSEQ multiplex PCR, while TCRdb's copy carries only in-frame clones and drops some. The repertoire holds roughly 1,100,000 clones, with more than 65% as singletons. The specimen was memory CD4+ T cells sorted from blood. Subset in this sample: CD45RA-negative fraction. Receptor source: a man aged 18 to 30 in good health.

The rearrangement joins TRBV11-2 to TRBJ1-1; 8 bases are shared with TRBD1. CDR3 size: 15 residues. Per the germline V gene, CDR1 is SGHAT and CDR2 is FQNNGV. V shed 1 base and J 1 base; nucleotides not matched to a gene: 2. The CDR3 here is CASSLGTGKNTEAFF. In nucleotides, the CDR3 is TGTGCCAGCAGCTTAGGGACAGGGAAGAACACTGAAGCTTTCTTT.

The genes are TRBV5-1 and TRBJ1-2; 8 bases fit TRBD1. Per the germline V gene, CDR1 is SGHRS and CDR2 is YFSETQ. This CDR3 is 16 amino acids long. Germline trimming cut 0 bases from V and 1 base from J; bases unmatched to any gene: 5. The CDR3 DNA reads TGCGCCAGCAGCTTGGGCGGGACAGGTGTTAACTATGGCTACACCTTC. Protein sequence: CASSLGGTGVNYGYTF.

Turning to this clone: A read error may account for a junction end that differs from germline. The V call is TRBV5-1, the J call TRBJ2-7; the D call may be TRBD1 or TRBD2 (6 bases each). Germline values: CDR1 SGHRS, CDR2 YFSETQ. The length of the CDR3 is 15 residues. DNA for the CDR3: TGCGTCAGCAGCCCGTGGGGGGACAAGCTCTACGAGCAGTACTTC. This encodes CVSSPWGDKLYEQYF. Variable domain in full (rest from reference TRBV5-1 and TRBJ2-7): KAGVTQTPRYLIKTRGQQVTLSCSPISGHRSVSWYQQTPGQGLQFLFEYFSETQRNKGNFPGRFSGRQFSNSRSEMNVSTLELGDSALYLCVSSPWGDKLYEQYFGPGTRLTVT.

The chain carries TRBV30 and TRBJ2-5; the D gene is possibly TRBD1 (6 bases). The assigned J gene may be wrong: the sequence end matches TRBJ2-7 better. The CDR3 is made up of 13 amino acids. Germline loops: CDR1 GTSNPN, CDR2 SVGIG (reference sequence). The CDR3 sequence is CAWSGDRYYEQYF. The CDR3 DNA reads as TGTGCCTGGAGTGGCGACAGGTACTACGAGCAGTACTTC.

The chain joins TRBV5-6 to TRBJ2-7, with no clear D. V lost 4 bases and J 3 bases, leaving 8 bases between the germline ends. The CDR3 length is 12 residues. Looked up from germline, CDR1 is SGHDT and CDR2 is YYEEEE. This CDR3 reads CASSVTRYEQYF. CDR3 DNA sequence: TGTGCCAGCAGCGTGACACGCTACGAGCAGTACTTC.

This clone was counted a few times. The V gene is TRBV2, the J gene TRBJ1-3; 7 positions match TRBD1. The CDR3 is 15 residues long. The J segment lost 1 base and the V segment lost 6 bases, leaving 6 bases of the junction unmatched. CDR1 and CDR2 from the germline V gene are SNHLY and FYNNEI. The CDR3 DNA sequence: TGTGCCAGCAGCCTTACGACAGGGTCTGGAAACACCATATATTTT. This encodes CASSLTTGSGNTIYF.

The chain is built from TRBV7-2 and TRBJ2-2; the D is unclear. Germline values: CDR1 SGHTA, CDR2 FQGNSA. There are 13 residues in the CDR3. V gave up 5 bases and J gave up 2 bases, with 6 bases separating them. CDR3: CASSPGNTGELFF. The CDR3 DNA is TGTGCCAGCAGCCCAGGAAACACCGGGGAGCTGTTTTTT.

This chain uses TRBV2 with TRBJ2-3; TRBD2 matches at 8 bases. CDR3 length: 14 residues. Germline values: CDR1 SNHLY, CDR2 FYNNEI. V was pared by 4 bases and J by 4 bases, with 4 bases of the junction left unmatched. For the CDR3, the DNA is TGTGCCAGCAGTGTGGGGACTAGTCCAGATACGCAGTATTTT. Translating gives CASSVGTSPDTQYF.

The J gene is TRBJ1-4, the V gene TRBV5-1; 8 bases are a match to TRBD1. The CDR3 is made up of 14 amino acids. V shed 4 bases and J 6 bases; nucleotides not matched to a gene: 5. CDR1 and CDR2 (germline): SGHRS, YFSETQ. CDR3 sequence: CASSEGQEDEKLFF. The CDR3 DNA reads as TGCGCCAGCAGCGAGGGACAGGAGGATGAAAAACTGTTTTTT.

This chain connects TRBV5-1 to TRBJ1-1, with D unclear. Germline lookup yields CDR1 SGHRS and CDR2 YFSETQ. V lost 1 base and J 7 bases, leaving 14 bases between the germline ends. There are 14 residues in the CDR3. CDR3 sequence (DNA): TGCGCCAGCAGCTTGATGACGGCTTCGGGTGAAGCTTTCTTT. Its protein product is CASSLMTASGEAFF.